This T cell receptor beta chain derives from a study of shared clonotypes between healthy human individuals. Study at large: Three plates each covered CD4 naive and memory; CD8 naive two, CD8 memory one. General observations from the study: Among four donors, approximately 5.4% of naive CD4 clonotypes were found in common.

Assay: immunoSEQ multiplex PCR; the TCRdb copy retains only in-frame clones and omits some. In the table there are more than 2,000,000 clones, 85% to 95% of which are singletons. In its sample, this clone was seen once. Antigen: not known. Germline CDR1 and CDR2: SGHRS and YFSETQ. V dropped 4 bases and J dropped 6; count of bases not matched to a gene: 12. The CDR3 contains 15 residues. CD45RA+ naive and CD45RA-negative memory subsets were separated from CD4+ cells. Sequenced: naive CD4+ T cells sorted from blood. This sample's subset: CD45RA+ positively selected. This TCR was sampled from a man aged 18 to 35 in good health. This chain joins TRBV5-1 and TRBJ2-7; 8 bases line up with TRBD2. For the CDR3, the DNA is TGCGCCAGCAGCCCCAACCCTAGCGGGCTGGTCGAGCAGTACTTC. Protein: CASSPNPSGLVEQYF.